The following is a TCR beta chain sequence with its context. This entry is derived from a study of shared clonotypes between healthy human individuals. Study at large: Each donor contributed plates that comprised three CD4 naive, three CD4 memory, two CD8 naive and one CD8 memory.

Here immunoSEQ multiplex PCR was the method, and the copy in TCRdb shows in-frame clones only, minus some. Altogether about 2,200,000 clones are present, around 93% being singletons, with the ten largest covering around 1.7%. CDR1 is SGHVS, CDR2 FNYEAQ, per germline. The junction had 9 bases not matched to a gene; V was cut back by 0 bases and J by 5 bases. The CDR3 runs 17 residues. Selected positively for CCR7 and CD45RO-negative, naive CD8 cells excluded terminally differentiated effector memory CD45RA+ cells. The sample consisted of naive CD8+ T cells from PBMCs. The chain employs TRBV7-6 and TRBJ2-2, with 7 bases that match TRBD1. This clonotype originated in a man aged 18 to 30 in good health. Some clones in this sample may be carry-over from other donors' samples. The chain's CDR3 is CASSLAGGAEKTGELFF. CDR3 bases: TGTGCCAGCAGCTTAGCAGGGGGCGCAGAAAAAACCGGGGAGCTGTTTTTT.